The sequence of this T cell receptor (beta chain) was determined in a study of vaccination and CD4 T cells after COVID-19. Study-wide context: Convalescents were six males and four females, two of them Hispanic.

Comments on this clonotype: Its antigen is not identified.

Researchers used the Oncomine TCR Beta short-read assay to sequence DNA from cultured CD4+ T cells. TCRdb called the PCR reads again in MiXCR, with one record for every CDR3 protein. The sample has approximately 22,000 distinct CDR3 sequences, 60% seen once. Treatment: approximately 10-day PBMC culture with coronavirus spike peptide pools or control peptides (ViraFEST assay). This clonotype was obtained from a human donor who received a COVID-19 vaccine. Specimen: CD4+ T cells from blood, cultured in vitro, collected after SARS-CoV-2 vaccination.

The CDR3 nucleotides are TGTGCCAGCAGACCCTCAGGGGGTAATTCACCCCTCCACTTT. Amino acids: CASRPSGGNSPLHF. The chain couples TRBV11-3 to TRBJ1-6; 7 bases align to TRBD1. The length of the CDR3 is 14 residues. V was clipped by 6 bases and J by 6 bases; unmatched bases: 5. Germline V gene data show CDR1 as SGHNT and CDR2 as YENEEA. Using reference TRBV11-3 and TRBJ1-6 for the parts outside the CDR3, the full variable domain is EAGVVQSPRYKIIEKKQPVAFWCNPISGHNTLYWYLQNLGQGPELLIRYENEEAVDDSQLPKDRFSAERLKGVDSTLKIQPAELGDSAVYLCASRPSGGNSPLHFGNGTRLTVT.